Presented here are 21 T cell receptor beta chains from one specimen sequenced in a study of blood T cell repertoires in COVID-19 (dated by TCRdb to the early 2020s). Library creation used the immunoSEQ multiplex PCR assay. TCRdb limited this immuneACCESS table to in-frame rearrangements with V and J called. A share of clones is missing; checked studies link under half to unresolved V genes, and the rest is unexplained. The sample includes some 190,000 clones, with around four fifths observed a single time. The ten largest clones capture more than 4.5% of the sample. Sequenced: peripheral blood. Every receptor here comes from a woman aged 70-85 years with active or convalescent COVID-19.

The genes are TRBV9 and TRBJ2-7; 15 bases are a match to TRBD2. From germline, CDR1 is SGDLS and CDR2 YYNGEE. This CDR3 is 16 amino acids long. V was pared by 3 bases and J by 7 bases, with 8 bases of the junction left unmatched. CDR3: CASSDGLAGGPREQYF. Here the CDR3 DNA reads TGTGCCAGCAGCGACGGACTAGCGGGAGGGCCGCGGGAGCAGTACTTC.

The chain uses TRBV7-2 and TRBJ2-2; possible D gene TRBD2, 6 bases. This CDR3 contains 15 residues. Germline CDR1 SGHTA, CDR2 FQGNSA. Between the trimmed V and J ends, which lost 5 bases and 5 bases, there was a span of 15 bases. CDR3: CASSRGGTGTGELFF. CDR3 nucleotides: TGTGCCAGCAGCAGGGGAGGAACTGGAACCGGGGAGCTGTTTTTT.

Written as DNA, the CDR3 is TGTGCCAGCAGCTTAGGTCAACCACAATGGGGCTGGGATGAGCAGTTCTTC. It yields the protein CASSLGQPQWGWDEQFF. The rearrangement links TRBV11-2 to TRBJ2-1; D may be TRBD1 (5 bases). CDR1 is SGHAT, CDR2 FQNNGV, per germline. V lost 1 base and J lost 8, with 21 bases in between. The CDR3 contains 17 residues.

The chain uses TRBV14 and TRBJ2-7; 11 bases map to TRBD2. The CDR3 contains 18 residues. Germline CDR1 SGHDN, CDR2 FVKESK. J lost 4 bases, V lost 3 bases, and 14 bases had no gene match. This CDR3 is CASSHPMTTSGIWYEQYF. The CDR3 DNA is TGTGCCAGCAGCCACCCAATGACGACTAGCGGGATATGGTACGAGCAGTACTTC.

The rearrangement joins TRBV24-1 to TRBJ2-3; tentatively, D is TRBD1 (6 bases). The CDR3 sequence is 14 residues long. Germline CDR1 is KGHDR and CDR2 is SFDVKD. V was clipped by 9 bases and J by 2 bases, with 14 bases between them. CDR3 nucleotide sequence: TGTGCCACCGGCTACAGGGAAGACACAGATACGCAGTATTTT. Translating it yields CATGYREDTDTQYF.

The chain is built from TRBV3-1 (or the pseudogene TRBV3-2) and TRBJ2-3, with 7 bases identical to TRBD2. This CDR3 is built from 15 residues. V lost 4 bases, J lost 1 base, and 5 bases stayed unmatched. Germline values: CDR1 LGHDT, CDR2 YNNKEL (reference sequence). The CDR3 region has the DNA TGTGCCAGCAGCCCCCTGGCGGGGGGCACAGATACGCAGTATTTT. Encoded protein: CASSPLAGGTDTQYF.

V usage is TRBV7-2 and J usage is TRBJ2-1, with unresolved D. From germline, CDR1 is SGHTA and CDR2 FQGNSA. V gave up 0 bases and J gave up 0 bases, with 6 bases separating them. This CDR3 contains 15 residues. CDR3 protein: CASSLAAISYNEQFF. Written as DNA, the CDR3 is TGTGCCAGCAGCTTAGCAGCAATCTCCTACAATGAGCAGTTCTTC. The entire variable domain, with the rest obtained from reference TRBV7-2 and TRBJ2-1, is as follows: GAGVSQSPSNKVTEKGKDVELRCDPISGHTALYWYRQSLGQGLEFLIYFQGNSAPDKSGLPSDRFSAERTGGSVSTLTIQRTQQEDSAVYLCASSLAAISYNEQFFGPGTRLTVL.

This clone was picked up one time. This sequence joins TRBV11-2 and TRBJ2-3; TRBD2 aligns across 7 bases. CDR1 is SGHAT and CDR2 is FQNNGV in the germline V gene. After removal of 4 bases from V and 7 bases from J, the junction contained 11 bases not matched to a gene. There are 15 residues in the CDR3. The CDR3 spells CASSSLRGRGNTQYF. CDR3 nucleotides: TGTGCCAGCAGCTCCCTTCGAGGGAGGGGAAATACGCAGTATTTT.

This clone has just one count. The chain couples TRBV20-1 to TRBJ2-1, with 13 bases that match TRBD2. With 3 bases clipped from V and 9 bases from J, the junction kept 14 bases outside the gene matches. The CDR3 covers 17 residues. Germline CDR1 reads DFQATT; CDR2 reads SNEGSKA (reference sequence). CDR3 coding DNA: TGCAGTGCTAGTTATCTCCTAGGGACTAGCGGGAACGGTGAGCAGTTCTTC. Encoded protein: CSASYLLGTSGNGEQFF.

V usage is TRBV19 and J usage is TRBJ2-6; D not certain. Germline V CDR1 and CDR2: LNHDA, SQIVND (reference sequence). The CDR3 covers 16 residues. Trimming stripped 2 bases from V and 2 bases from J, with 10 bases between. The CDR3 sequence: CASSILIGTGANVLTF. DNA of the CDR3: TGTGCCAGTAGTATATTGATCGGTACTGGGGCCAACGTCCTGACTTTC.

Remarks on this clone: Other DNA sequences within the sample encode an identical CDR3. The chain uses TRBV18 and TRBJ2-5; D gene uncertain. Trimming removed 3 bases at V and 2 bases at J, with 4 bases between. CDR1 is KGHSH and CDR2 is LQKENI in the germline V gene. The CDR3 runs to 12 residues. In DNA form, the CDR3 reads TGTGCCAGCTCACCGCGTCAAGAGACCCAGTACTTC. This gives the protein CASSPRQETQYF.

This sequence joins TRBV27 and TRBJ2-5; tentative D call: TRBD2 (5 bases). The CDR3 length is 14 residues. V shed 5 bases and J shed 1 base, with 11 bases lying between them. Germline CDR1 MNHEY, CDR2 SMNVEV (reference sequence). CDR3 DNA: TGTGCCAGCAGTCCCCGGGATCTCCAAGAGACCCAGTACTTC. Its protein product is CASSPRDLQETQYF.

V is TRBV11-3 and J is TRBJ2-1; possibly TRBD2 for D (5 bases). This CDR3 is 17 amino acids long. Germline V gives CDR1 SGHNT, CDR2 YENEEA. V dropped 1 base and J dropped 2 bases, with 15 bases sitting between them. The CDR3: CASSLGSTWGAYNEQFF. CDR3 in DNA: TGTGCCAGCAGCTTAGGCTCGACCTGGGGAGCCTACAATGAGCAGTTCTTC.

The gene calls are TRBV20-1 and TRBJ1-2, with 8 bases that match TRBD1. The CDR3 is 14 amino acids. The V gene end was trimmed by 3 bases and the J gene end by 5 bases; junction bases not matched to a gene: 8. Germline-derived CDR1 and CDR2 are DFQATT and SNEGSKA (reference sequence). CDR3 bases: TGCAGTGCTAGTGGACCGGGACAGGCTTATGGCTACACCTTC. Amino acid sequence: CSASGPGQAYGYTF.

The chain uses TRBV6-5 and TRBJ1-1, with D unresolved. Trimming removed 8 bases from V and 4 bases from J, with 8 bases in between. Per germline, CDR1 MNHEY and CDR2 SVGAGI. The CDR3 runs 11 residues. This CDR3 is CASGRGTEAFF. CDR3 DNA: TGTGCCAGCGGTCGCGGCACTGAAGCTTTCTTT.

The chain joins TRBV27 to TRBJ2-2; D ambiguous. Germline values: CDR1 MNHEY, CDR2 SMNVEV (reference sequence). The CDR3 contains 13 residues. V lost 6 bases and J lost 9, with 14 bases in between. The CDR3 here is CASSRLGLRELFF. The CDR3 DNA is TGTGCCAGCAGCCGCCTTGGTCTACGGGAGCTGTTTTTT.

The DNA of the CDR3 is TGTGCCAGCAGCTTAGTCAGGGGGAGCCAAGAGACCCAGTACTTC. This codes for CASSLVRGSQETQYF. The chain recombines TRBV11-2 with TRBJ2-5, with 7 bases identical to TRBD1. The junction had 3 bases not matched to a gene; V was cut back by 1 base and J by 1 base. The germline CDR1 and CDR2 sequences are SGHAT and FQNNGV. The CDR3 sequence is 15 residues long.

CDR3 sequence reads: CASSLTTGPSDFSYNEQFF. As DNA, the CDR3 is TGTGCCAGCAGCCTAACAACTGGCCCTAGCGACTTCTCCTACAATGAGCAGTTCTTC. The genes are TRBV13 and TRBJ2-1; a weak D match, TRBD2 (6 bases). Germline CDR1 reads PRHDT; CDR2 reads FYEKMQ (reference sequence). V lost 5 bases to trimming and J lost 0 bases, with 23 bases between them. The CDR3 runs to 19 residues.

This rearrangement joins TRBV18 to TRBJ1-6; 10 bases are shared with TRBD1. CDR3 length: 15 amino acids. V lost 5 bases, J lost 8 bases, and 6 bases stayed unmatched. Germline CDR1 and CDR2: KGHSH and LQKENI. CDR3 nucleotides: TGTGCCAGCTCAATATACGGACAGGGGGATTCACCCCTCCACTTT. Translation gives CASSIYGQGDSPLHF.

V gene TRBV5-1 combines with J gene TRBJ2-7, with D maybe TRBD2 (7 bases). Trimming removed 6 bases at V and 2 bases at J, with 18 bases between. Germline CDR1 reads SGHRS; CDR2 reads YFSETQ. The CDR3 has 15 residues. The CDR3 reads CASTPRGDTAYEQYF. As DNA, the CDR3 is TGCGCCAGCACCCCCCGGGGGGACACCGCCTACGAGCAGTACTTC.

The V gene is TRBV18, the J gene TRBJ2-7; TRBD1 agrees at 8 bases. The CDR3 has 13 residues. V dropped 5 bases and J dropped 3; count of bases not matched to a gene: 3. Looked up from germline, CDR1 is KGHSH and CDR2 is LQKENI. CDR3 nucleotides: TGTGCCAGCTCATTCGGACAGGGCTACGAGCAGTACTTC. Residues: CASSFGQGYEQYF.